Following are 22 T cell receptor beta chains from one sample sequenced in a study of blood T cells in healthy people across ages. Using a J-beta primer mix together with a sample-barcoded 5' primer, a second PCR was run for roughly 7 to 12 cycles. One entry per CDR3 protein, called by TCRdb with MiXCR from the 5' RACE reads. The sample has 1.5 million to 2 million distinct CDR3 sequences; about 31% are singletons. Sequencing input: blood. All receptors derive from a woman aged 30 to 39 in good health.

The chain uses TRBV20-1 and TRBJ2-1; TRBD2 matches 8 bases. CDR1 is DFQATT, CDR2 SNEGSKA, per germline (reference sequence). The length of the CDR3 is 15 residues. CDR3 nucleotides: TGCAGCGAAACAAAGAGCGGGAGTAAGGCCAATGAGCAGTTCTTC. Its protein product is CSETKSGSKANEQFF.

Only a few counts were recorded for this clonotype. J is TRBJ2-1 and V is TRBV28, with D possibly being TRBD1 or TRBD2 (5 bases each). Trimming removed 6 bases from V and 11 bases from J, with 20 bases in between. There are 14 residues in the CDR3. CDR1 is MDHEN, CDR2 SYDVKM, per germline. DNA for the CDR3: TGTGCCAGCAGATTCACGGGGACCTTTATTCAGCAGTTCTTC. It yields the protein CASRFTGTFIQQFF.

In regard to this clonotype: A much larger clone differs by one base, so this may be a read error. The V and J genes are TRBV3-1 and TRBJ2-1; D unclear. This CDR3 spans 13 amino acids. Germline V gene data show CDR1 as LGHDT and CDR2 as YNNKEL (reference sequence). CDR3 sequence: CVSSQEGRNEQFF. The CDR3 DNA sequence: TGTGTCAGCAGCCAAGAAGGCAGGAATGAGCAGTTCTTC.

In its sample, this clonotype was seen a few times. V usage is TRBV20-1 and J usage is TRBJ2-5; 10 bases line up with TRBD2. Losses at the gene ends were 0 bases for V and 2 bases for J; bases not matched to a gene: 9. CDR1 is DFQATT, CDR2 SNEGSKA, per germline (reference sequence). There are 17 residues in the CDR3. CDR3 nucleotide sequence: TGCAGTGCTAGAGATGGAGCGGGAGGGCCTCCTCAAGAGACCCAGTACTTC. Its protein product is CSARDGAGGPPQETQYF.

V is TRBV7-3 and J is TRBJ1-2; no definite D call. Trimming cost V 1 base and J 7 bases, with 16 bases left between them. This CDR3 spans 15 amino acids. Germline V gene data show CDR1 as SGHTA and CDR2 as FQGTGA. CDR3 loop: CASSLSSDQGSGYTF. CDR3 sequence (DNA): TGTGCCAGCAGCTTAAGCAGTGACCAAGGGAGTGGCTACACCTTC.

This clonotype has just a few counts. The chain joins TRBV10-3 to TRBJ1-1; 8 bases line up with TRBD1. Germline V gene sequence: CDR1 ENHRY, CDR2 SYGVKD. Germline trimming cut 8 bases from V and 2 bases from J; bases unmatched to any gene: 7. The CDR3 extends over 14 amino acids. CDR3 in DNA: TGTGCCATCGATTCGACAGGGGCCAACACTGAAGCTTTCTTT. Its protein product is CAIDSTGANTEAFF.

Comments on this clonotype: Germline is not matched at one junction end, which may reflect a read error. V and J are TRBV7-8 and TRBJ2-1; D is unresolved. The CDR3 is 15 amino acids. Germline CDR1 and CDR2: SGHVS and FQNEAQ. Written as DNA, the CDR3 is TGTGCCAACAGCTTAGTCGGGTCGAAAGGTAATGAGCAGTTCTTC. As protein: CANSLVGSKGNEQFF.

This clonotype was found a few times. This chain uses TRBV20-1 with TRBJ2-1; TRBD2 aligns across 7 bases. Germline V gene sequence: CDR1 DFQATT, CDR2 SNEGSKA (reference sequence). J gave up 6 bases and V 3 bases, and 5 bases lay outside the gene matches. The CDR3 runs 13 residues. The CDR3 region has the DNA TGCAGTGCTAGCCCCGGCGGGGGCAATGAGCAGTTCTTC. Encoded protein: CSASPGGGNEQFF.

This clonotype was seen a few times. The chain carries TRBV4-1 and TRBJ2-7; 7 nucleotides line up with TRBD1. The CDR3 loop spans 16 amino acids. V dropped 5 bases and J dropped 5; count of bases not matched to a gene: 15. Germline CDR1 reads MGHRA; CDR2 reads YSYEKL. CDR3 DNA sequence: TGCGCCAGCAGCTACCGGGGACAGACTCCCGGGGACGAGCAGTACTTC. It translates to CASSYRGQTPGDEQYF.

The gene calls are TRBV20-1 and TRBJ2-1; D is unclear. The DNA end lines up better with TRBJ2-7; the J call may be wrong. CDR1 is DFQATT, CDR2 SNEGSKA, per germline (reference sequence). This CDR3 comprises 12 residues. In DNA form, the CDR3 reads TGCAGTGCTAGCGGTTCCTACAATGAGCAGTACTTC. This encodes CSASGSYNEQYF.

This clonotype came up a few times. J is TRBJ1-1 and V is TRBV10-3; perhaps TRBD1 as D (6 bases). This CDR3 region has 14 residues. Germline CDR1 ENHRY, CDR2 SYGVKD. The V gene lost 2 bases and the J gene lost 2 bases, with 9 bases spanning the gap. CDR3 protein: CAISEVQGNTEAFF. In nucleotides, the CDR3 is TGTGCCATCAGTGAGGTACAGGGTAACACTGAAGCTTTCTTT.

The V gene is TRBV6-2 or TRBV6-3, the J gene TRBJ2-1; D is uncertain. The CDR3 spans 14 residues. Between the trimmed V and J ends, which lost 7 bases and 0 bases, there was a span of 10 bases. The germline CDR1 and CDR2 sequences are MNHEY and SVGEGT. The CDR3 loop reads CASTPVNSYNEQFF. In DNA, the CDR3 is TGTGCCAGCACGCCGGTAAACTCCTACAATGAGCAGTTCTTC.

The V gene is TRBV20-1, the J gene TRBJ2-3; D tentatively fits TRBD1 or TRBD2 (5 bases each). The length of the CDR3 is 14 residues. CDR1 is DFQATT, CDR2 SNEGSKA, per germline (reference sequence). Trimming left V 5 bases short and J 4 bases short, with 16 bases between. For the CDR3, the DNA is TGCAGTGCTTGGGGGACCCCGGTTTCAGATACGCAGTATTTT. This translates into CSAWGTPVSDTQYF.

This clonotype has a handful of counts. The chain links TRBV9 to TRBJ2-1; 7 bases line up with TRBD2. Germline V gene data show CDR1 as SGDLS and CDR2 as YYNGEE. Trimming took 4 bases from V and 0 from J; bases not matched to a gene: 4. The CDR3 extends over 15 amino acids. CDR3 coding DNA: TGTGCCAGCAGCCCGCGGGAGTACTCCTACAATGAGCAGTTCTTC. Amino acids: CASSPREYSYNEQFF.

This clonotype has just a few counts. This chain uses TRBV20-1 with TRBJ2-1, with a weak D call TRBD2 (6 bases). Looked up from germline, CDR1 is DFQATT and CDR2 is SNEGSKA (reference sequence). The CDR3 runs 12 residues. Trimming took off 5 bases at V and 6 bases at J, with 11 bases between the two ends. The CDR3 DNA follows: TGCAGTGCTTATAGCGGTACCAATGAGCAGTTCTTC. Translated: CSAYSGTNEQFF.

This clonotype was detected many times. This rearrangement joins TRBV29-1 to TRBJ2-5, with TRBD1 matching 7 bases. The CDR3 has 14 amino acids. With 4 bases clipped from V and 2 bases from J, the junction kept 7 bases outside the gene matches. Germline V CDR1 and CDR2: SQVTM, ANQGSEA. DNA of the CDR3: TGCAGCGTTGTCGGGGACAGAGGACAAGAGACCCAGTACTTC. It yields the protein CSVVGDRGQETQYF.

Concerning this clonotype: Relative to the germline gene, one junction end is altered; a read error may explain this. The V and J genes are TRBV28 and TRBJ1-5, with D maybe TRBD1 (6 bases). Germline V CDR1 and CDR2: MDHEN, SYDVKM. The CDR3 has 14 residues. In nucleotides, the CDR3 is TGTGCCGGCAGAACCCAGGGACAAAATCAGCCCCAGCATTTT. Protein: CAGRTQGQNQPQHF.

The chain recombines TRBV27 with TRBJ2-7; weak D call: TRBD2 (6 bases). The V end was cut by 2 bases, the J end by 0 bases, with 11 bases between. Germline V gives CDR1 MNHEY, CDR2 SMNVEV (reference sequence). The CDR3 runs to 15 residues. The CDR3 here is CASSLGDSTSYEQYF. The CDR3 DNA reads TGTGCCAGCAGTTTAGGGGACTCTACCTCCTACGAGCAGTACTTC.

This clonotype was observed a few times. The V call is TRBV6-1, the J call TRBJ2-7; 10 bases are a match to TRBD2. The CDR3 loop spans 16 amino acids. Germline-derived CDR1 and CDR2 are MNHNS and SASEGT. J was trimmed by 2 bases and V by 4 bases; bases with no gene match: 8. The CDR3 region has the DNA TGTGCCAGCAGTGGCCCTAGCGGGGGTTTTCCCTACGAGCAGTACTTC. Protein product: CASSGPSGGFPYEQYF.

The chain links TRBV7-3 to TRBJ1-1, with 8 bases that match TRBD1. J lost 5 bases, V lost 6 bases, and 11 bases had no gene match. The CDR3 is made up of 15 amino acids. Germline V gene lookup returns CDR1 SGHTA and CDR2 FQGTGA. CDR3 DNA: TGTGCCAGCAGTTCCGGGGGCAGGGGGCGAACTGAAGCTTTCTTT. Amino acid sequence: CASSSGGRGRTEAFF.

This clonotype occurred a few times. The chain employs TRBV7-9 and TRBJ2-1; D is tentatively TRBD1 or TRBD2 (5 bases each). CDR3 length equals 15 residues. The germline V gene encodes CDR1 SEHNR and CDR2 FQNEAQ (reference sequence). The germline V and J ends were trimmed by 1 base and 12 bases, with 19 bases remaining between them. The CDR3 loop is CASSLDSLGRRGQFF. CDR3 nucleotide sequence: TGTGCCAGCAGCTTAGATAGTTTGGGACGTAGGGGGCAGTTCTTC.

This clonotype was detected only a few times. The gene calls are TRBV2 and TRBJ1-2, with TRBD1 matching 7 bases. CDR1 and CDR2 (germline): SNHLY, FYNNEI. CDR3 size: 12 residues. The V and J ends lost 9 bases and 6 bases, in that order; junction bases with no gene match: 7. Here the CDR3 reads CARKTGKDGYTF. The CDR3 DNA is TGTGCCAGGAAGACAGGGAAGGATGGCTACACCTTC.